Listed below are T cell receptor beta chains from one sample, sequenced in a study of OX40 agonist ivuxolimab in advanced cancers. The table came from immunoSEQ multiplex PCR; TCRdb's copy has only in-frame clones and leaves some out. The sample has 30,000 to 35,000 clones; 84% are singletons. The source material was CD4+ or CD8+ T cells sorted from blood, sampled in a trial of the OX40 agonist ivuxolimab. The receptors stem from an adult with an advanced solid tumor such as melanoma, head and neck, liver or kidney cancer. Both conserved end residues are part of each CDR3. D genes are given only for firm matches. Not every row has a clone size; where given, it reads once, few, many or a size class.

-	TRBV7-9	-	TRBJ2-3	TGTGCCAGCAGCTTGAGTGGAGGGACAGATACGCAGTATTTT	CASSLSGGTDTQYF
-	TRBV4-3	-	TRBJ1-2	TGCGCCAGCAGCCAAGGTTTGGACAGCTTCTATGGCTACACCTTC	CASSQGLDSFYGYTF
-	TRBV9	-	TRBJ2-3	TGTGCCAGCAGCGTAGGAGTAGGGGATACGCAGTATTTT	CASSVGVGDTQYF
TRBD2	TRBV19	-	TRBJ2-1	TGTGCCAGTACCGCCCCTAGCGGTTACAATGAGCAGTTCTTC	CASTAPSGYNEQFF
-	TRBV4-3	few	TRBJ2-3	TGCGCCAGCAGCCAAGGACTGGCTAGCACAGATACGCAGTATTTT	CASSQGLASTDTQYF
-	TRBV27	-	TRBJ2-1	TGTGCCAGCAGTTTAAGGTATAGTGAACGGGGACCCATCAATGAGCAGTTCTTC	CASSLRYSERGPINEQFF
-	TRBV6-6	-	TRBJ2-1	TGTGCCAGCAGTTACGGAGACAATGAGCAGTTCTTC	CASSYGDNEQFF
TRBD1	TRBV11-2	-	TRBJ2-3	TGTGCCAGCAGCTTAGTAGGGGGCCGGACAGATACGCAGTATTTT	CASSLVGGRTDTQYF
-	TRBV13	-	TRBJ2-7	TGTGCCAGCAGCGCACAGGACCCCAGCTCCTACGAGCAGTACTTC	CASSAQDPSSYEQYF
TRBD1	TRBV5-6	medium-sized	TRBJ2-1	TGTGCCAGCAGCTGGACGGGACAGGGGTTCTTCCATGAGCAGTTCTTC	CASSWTGQGFFHEQFF
-	TRBV7-8	-	TRBJ2-7	TGTGCCAGCAGCTTAGAAGGTTCGGGCGGGACTTACGAGCAGTACTTC	CASSLEGSGGTYEQYF
TRBD1	TRBV5-6	-	TRBJ2-7	TGTGCCAGCAGCTGGGGGACAGGGGACTACGAGCAGTACTTC	CASSWGTGDYEQYF
-	TRBV28	-	TRBJ2-1	TGTGCCAGCAGGATCGGACCCGACTATAGGAATGAGCAGTTCTTC	CASRIGPDYRNEQFF
-	TRBV30	few	TRBJ1-1	TGTGCCTGGACCCTCTACAGTAACACTGAAGCTTTCTTT	CAWTLYSNTEAFF
-	TRBV4-3	-	TRBJ1-2	TGCGCCAGCAGCCAAGACTGGGCAGGATCTAACTATGGCTACACCTTC	CASSQDWAGSNYGYTF
-	TRBV6-1	few	TRBJ2-2	TGTGCCAGCAGTGAAGACCCTCCGGCCGCACAGAACACCGGGGAGCTGTTTTTT	CASSEDPPAAQNTGELFF
-	TRBV6-5	-	TRBJ1-5	TGTGCCAGCAGTTACTCGCAGGGAGGTCAGCCCCAGCATTTT	CASSYSQGGQPQHF
TRBD2	TRBV2	-	TRBJ2-1	TGTGCCAGCGGATTTTCAGCGGGAAAGGGCAATGAGCAGTTCTTC	CASGFSAGKGNEQFF
-	TRBV5-1	-	TRBJ1-1	TGCGCCAGCAGCTTGGTTGGACAGACGAACACTGAAGCTTTCTTT	CASSLVGQTNTEAFF